Below, 30 T cell receptor beta chains from the same sample are listed, as sequenced in a study of radiotherapy plus CTLA-4 blockade in lung cancer. TCRdb's copy holds only in-frame clones and misses some; the assay was immunoSEQ multiplex PCR. The sample lists about 95,000 clones, under 90% occurring once. Specimen: peripheral blood, collected from a patient treated with radiotherapy plus ipilimumab. The receptor source for this set is a human donor with non-small cell lung cancer who had stable disease on radiotherapy plus ipilimumab.

About this clone: In the same sample, other DNA sequences code for this CDR3. This chain links TRBV9 with TRBJ2-3; D remains ambiguous. Germline loops: CDR1 SGDLS, CDR2 YYNGEE. This CDR3 is built from 15 residues. Trimming left V 0 bases short and J 2 bases short, with 10 bases between. The CDR3 protein is CASSVEGISTDTQYF. The CDR3 DNA follows: TGTGCCAGCAGCGTAGAGGGCATTTCCACAGATACGCAGTATTTT.

The chain combines TRBV4-1 with TRBJ2-6; no reliable D call. Trimming stripped 1 base from V and 2 bases from J, with 12 bases between. CDR3 length equals 17 residues. Germline assignment: CDR1 MGHRA and CDR2 YSYEKL. The CDR3 is CASSQGPGDPGANVLTF. CDR3 nucleotides: TGCGCCAGCAGCCAAGGTCCTGGTGACCCTGGGGCCAACGTCCTGACTTTC.

The gene calls are TRBV10-3 and TRBJ2-2; 11 bases line up with TRBD2. With V trimmed by 10 bases and J by 6 bases, 10 bases remained unmatched. The CDR3 extends over 15 amino acids. Germline CDR1 and CDR2: ENHRY and SYGVKD. Here the CDR3 reads CATNSGRAHAGELFF. The DNA for the CDR3 is TGTGCCACCAATAGCGGGAGGGCGCACGCCGGGGAGCTGTTTTTT.

The chain is built from TRBV5-1 and TRBJ2-3, with D perhaps TRBD1 or TRBD2 (5 bases each). The germline CDR1 and CDR2 sequences are SGHRS and YFSETQ. The V end was cut by 7 bases, the J end by 6 bases, with 24 bases between. The length of the CDR3 is 16 residues. The CDR3 nucleotides are TGCGCCAGCGCCCCGCGCGTAGGGACGCAAGGGGATACGCAGTATTTT. This sequence encodes CASAPRVGTQGDTQYF.

CDR3 nucleotides: TGTGCCAGTAGTCCCTTTATGAACACTGAAGCTTTCTTT. This codes for CASSPFMNTEAFF. V is TRBV19 and J is TRBJ1-1; no reliable D call. Germline loops: CDR1 LNHDA, CDR2 SQIVND (reference sequence). The CDR3 loop spans 13 amino acids. V was pared by 5 bases and J by 0 bases, with 7 bases between.

Details on this clone: Distinct nucleotide sequences in the sample also encode this CDR3. The rearrangement joins TRBV9 to TRBJ2-3, with no clear D. V was shortened by 0 bases and J by 4 bases, with 6 bases between the two germline ends. CDR3 size: 13 residues. Per the germline V gene, CDR1 is SGDLS and CDR2 is YYNGEE. This chain's CDR3 is CASSVVSADTQYF. For the CDR3, the DNA is TGTGCCAGCAGCGTAGTCTCGGCAGATACGCAGTATTTT.

The gene calls are TRBV19 and TRBJ1-5; 10 nucleotides align to TRBD1. This CDR3 region has 18 residues. The germline CDR1 and CDR2 sequences are LNHDA and SQIVND (reference sequence). Trimming cost V 6 bases and J 4 bases; bases outside gene matches: 15. The CDR3 sequence: CASRGDRGRRSRNQPQHF. CDR3 sequence (DNA): TGTGCCAGTAGGGGGGACAGGGGAAGGAGGTCCCGTAATCAGCCCCAGCATTTT.

V gene TRBV29-1 combines with J gene TRBJ1-5, with 9 bases that match TRBD1. From germline, CDR1 is SQVTM and CDR2 ANQGSEA. Losses at the gene ends were 3 bases for V and 7 bases for J; bases not matched to a gene: 7. The CDR3 is 14 residues long. The CDR3 loop reads CSVETGGLGQPQHF. CDR3 sequence (DNA): TGCAGCGTTGAGACAGGGGGGCTGGGGCAGCCCCAGCATTTT. Looking up the rest from reference TRBV29-1 and TRBJ1-5 gives the full variable domain: SAVISQKPSRDICQRGTSLTIQCQVDSQVTMMFWYRQQPGQSLTLIATANQGSEATYESGFVIDKFPISRPNLTFSTLTVSNMSPEDSSIYLCSVETGGLGQPQHFGDGTRLSIL.

The chain combines TRBV30 with TRBJ1-2, with no clear D. In germline, CDR1 is GTSNPN, CDR2 SVGIG (reference sequence). Trimming cost V 2 bases and J 2 bases, with 6 bases left between them. The CDR3 is made up of 12 amino acids. CDR3 nucleotide sequence: TGTGCCTGGAGTCGGGAGAACTATGGCTACACCTTC. Protein: CAWSRENYGYTF.

In its sample, this clone was seen a few times. V is TRBV7-3 and J is TRBJ2-3; no definite D call. Trimming took off 4 bases at V and 2 bases at J, with 7 bases between the two ends. Germline assignment: CDR1 SGHTA and CDR2 FQGTGA. This CDR3 region has 13 residues. The CDR3 DNA is TGTGCCAGCAGCTCCCCTTACACAGATACGCAGTATTTT. Amino acid sequence: CASSSPYTDTQYF.

This rearrangement joins TRBV30 to TRBJ1-2, with D perhaps TRBD1 (6 bases). This CDR3 spans 15 amino acids. The germline V and J ends were trimmed by 0 bases and 6 bases, with 17 bases remaining between them. Germline loops: CDR1 GTSNPN, CDR2 SVGIG (reference sequence). CDR3 amino acids: CAWSVQGPGVDGYTF. In DNA, the CDR3 is TGTGCCTGGAGTGTTCAGGGGCCAGGGGTAGATGGCTACACCTTC.

The rearrangement uses TRBV6-1 and TRBJ1-6; no clear D. The CDR3 is made up of 13 amino acids. V lost 1 base, J lost 10 bases, and 8 bases lay in between. Germline lookup yields CDR1 MNHNS and CDR2 SASEGT. CDR3 DNA: TGTGCCAGCAGTGAAGTCCCAGAATCACCCCTCCACTTT. Amino acids: CASSEVPESPLHF.

This clone was detected only a few times. V gene TRBV7-8 combines with J gene TRBJ2-7, with 10 bases lining up with TRBD2. The germline V gene has CDR1 SGHVS and CDR2 FQNEAQ. V gave up 5 bases and J gave up 6 bases; unmatched junction bases: 4. The CDR3 totals 13 residues. The CDR3 is CASSPSGGPEQYF. CDR3 nucleotide sequence: TGTGCCAGCAGCCCTAGCGGGGGTCCCGAGCAGTACTTC. The variable domain in full, with the rest retrieved from reference TRBV7-8 and TRBJ2-7, is GAGVSQSPRYKVAKRGQDVALRCDPISGHVSLFWYQQALGQGPEFLTYFQNEAQLDKSGLPSDRFFAERPEGSVSTLKIQRTQQEDSAVYLCASSPSGGPEQYFGPGTRLTVT.

The chain is built from TRBV2 and TRBJ2-6; 8 nucleotides line up with TRBD1. The length of the CDR3 is 15 residues. Germline V gene lookup returns CDR1 SNHLY and CDR2 FYNNEI. J was trimmed by 2 bases and V by 9 bases; bases with no gene match: 6. CDR3 region: CARGQGSPGANVLTF. In DNA, the CDR3 is TGTGCCAGAGGACAGGGTTCCCCTGGGGCCAACGTCCTGACTTTC.

The V and J genes are TRBV6-6 and TRBJ1-1; TRBD1 might be the D (5 bases). The CDR3 spans 13 residues. Germline V lookup: CDR1 MNHNY, CDR2 SVGAGI (reference sequence). V was clipped by 0 bases and J by 6 bases, with 8 bases between them. CDR3 in DNA: TGTGCCAGCAGTTACTCAGGGGTCCCTGAAGCTTTCTTT. Translated: CASSYSGVPEAFF.

V and J are TRBV28 and TRBJ1-2; D may be TRBD1 (6 bases). V was shortened by 7 bases and J by 6 bases, with 21 bases between the two germline ends. Germline V lookup: CDR1 MDHEN, CDR2 SYDVKM. The CDR3 spans 15 residues. CDR3: CASTEMWGRLDGYTF. CDR3 sequence (DNA): TGTGCCAGCACCGAAATGTGGGGGCGCTTGGATGGCTACACCTTC.

The chain has TRBV9 and TRBJ2-3; TRBD2 is a possible D gene (6 bases). In germline, CDR1 is SGDLS, CDR2 YYNGEE. The CDR3 totals 16 residues. The V end was cut by 3 bases, the J end by 1 base, with 15 bases between. Here the CDR3 DNA reads TGTGCCAGCAGCGCCGCCGGAGGCGGGGGCACAGATACGCAGTATTTT. Its translation: CASSAAGGGGTDTQYF.

A word on this clone: Other nucleotide sequences from this sample produce the same CDR3. The V and J genes are TRBV28 and TRBJ1-2, with 7 bases fitting TRBD1. CDR3 length: 12 residues. Germline V gives CDR1 MDHEN, CDR2 SYDVKM. V shed 11 bases and J 0 bases; nucleotides not matched to a gene: 3. For the CDR3, the DNA is TGTGCCTCCAGGGGGTCTAACTATGGCTACACCTTC. It specifies CASRGSNYGYTF.

This chain joins TRBV6-5 and TRBJ1-1, with D possibly matching TRBD1 (5 bases). In germline, CDR1 is MNHEY, CDR2 SVGAGI. Trimming stripped 5 bases from V and 10 bases from J, with 20 bases between. This CDR3 is 14 amino acids long. The chain's CDR3 is CASSEPRAGGTAFF. CDR3 coding DNA: TGTGCCAGCAGTGAGCCTAGGGCGGGGGGGACAGCTTTCTTT.

For the CDR3, the DNA is TGTGCCAGCACCCCTGGGGTGGGGGAGCTGTTTTTT. Its protein product is CASTPGVGELFF. The chain couples TRBV28 to TRBJ2-2; D remains unclear. This CDR3 is built from 12 residues. In germline, CDR1 is MDHEN, CDR2 SYDVKM. Deletions cut 7 bases from V and 8 bases from J, with 11 bases between.

This CDR3 is CASSHHEQYF. The CDR3 DNA sequence: TGTGCCAGCAGCCATCACGAGCAGTACTTC. The genes are TRBV6-1 and TRBJ2-7; D gene uncertain. Trimming cost V 6 bases and J 5 bases, with 5 bases left between them. The CDR3 is 10 amino acids. Per germline, CDR1 MNHNS and CDR2 SASEGT.

The CDR3 spells CASSTRGGTQYF. The CDR3 DNA is TGTGCCAGCAGTACGCGGGGGGGGACCCAGTACTTC. This sequence joins TRBV6-6 and TRBJ2-5; 9 bases line up with TRBD2. This CDR3 has 12 residues. Germline V lookup: CDR1 MNHNY, CDR2 SVGAGI (reference sequence). V lost 5 bases, J lost 7 bases, and 2 bases stayed unmatched.

The chain combines TRBV5-1 with TRBJ2-5; 12 positions match TRBD2. The trim removed 0 bases at V and 5 bases at J, leaving 5 bases unmatched. The germline V gene encodes CDR1 SGHRS and CDR2 YFSETQ. This CDR3 contains 16 residues. The CDR3 region is CASSLALAGGKETQYF. CDR3 bases: TGCGCCAGCAGCTTGGCTCTAGCGGGGGGGAAGGAGACCCAGTACTTC.

This clone was picked up a small number of times. This chain joins TRBV19 and TRBJ1-1, with 7 nucleotides matching TRBD1. Germline CDR1 is LNHDA and CDR2 is SQIVND (reference sequence). The V segment lost 3 bases and the J segment 6 bases; nucleotides outside the gene matches: 7. The CDR3 is 14 residues long. In DNA form, the CDR3 reads TGTGCCAGTAGTATCCCCAACAGGGGCGCTGAAGCTTTCTTT. Amino acid sequence: CASSIPNRGAEAFF.

The chain employs TRBV5-1 and TRBJ2-3, with 10 bases aligning to TRBD2. The CDR3 is 16 amino acids. The V and J ends lost 8 bases and 1 base, in that order; junction bases with no gene match: 10. Germline V gene data show CDR1 as SGHRS and CDR2 as YFSETQ. The CDR3 coding sequence is TGCGCCAGTAGCGGGGGGCGGAAGCGAGGCACAGATACGCAGTATTTT. Its translation is CASSGGRKRGTDTQYF.

V usage is TRBV6-5 and J usage is TRBJ1-2; 7 nucleotides line up with TRBD1. Per the germline V gene, CDR1 is MNHEY and CDR2 is SVGAGI. Trimming cost V 6 bases and J 3 bases; bases outside gene matches: 7. This CDR3 contains 14 residues. The CDR3 sequence is CASRTGGTDYGYTF. DNA of the CDR3: TGTGCCAGCAGAACGGGGGGGACAGACTATGGCTACACCTTC.

The chain has TRBV6-5 and TRBJ2-1, with TRBD2 as a possible D gene (6 bases). V lost 2 bases and J 10 bases, leaving 18 bases between the germline ends. CDR1 is MNHEY and CDR2 is SVGAGI in the germline V gene. The CDR3 has 15 amino acids. DNA of the CDR3: TGTGCCAGCAGTTACGCCCGGCGGGGAGAATCCGAGCAGTTCTTC. As protein: CASSYARRGESEQFF.

The rearrangement uses TRBV30 and TRBJ1-5, with D possibly TRBD1 on 6 matching bases. There are 13 residues in the CDR3. V was shortened by 5 bases and J by 2 bases, with 10 bases between the two germline ends. The V gene's germline CDR1 is GTSNPN and CDR2 SVGIG (reference sequence). The CDR3 loop is CAWEQGRNQPQHF. In DNA form, the CDR3 reads TGTGCCTGGGAGCAGGGGCGCAATCAGCCCCAGCATTTT.

The chain combines TRBV6-5 with TRBJ1-3; no firm D call. The CDR3 has 13 residues. Germline CDR1 reads MNHEY; CDR2 reads SVGAGI. Trimming stripped 8 bases from V and 4 bases from J, with 12 bases between. CDR3 nucleotides: TGTGCCAGCCACGAAAGGGCGGGAAACACCATATATTTT. Protein sequence: CASHERAGNTIYF.

J is TRBJ2-1 and V is TRBV15; D unclear. V gave up 1 base and J gave up 9 bases, with 10 bases separating them. This CDR3 contains 13 residues. Per germline, CDR1 LNHNV and CDR2 YYDKDF (reference sequence). CDR3 sequence reads: CATSRGFDGEQFF. The DNA of the CDR3 is TGTGCCACCAGCAGAGGGTTTGACGGTGAGCAGTTCTTC.